Listed below are T cell receptor beta chains from one sample, sequenced in a study of blood T cell repertoires in COVID-19. The assay was immunoSEQ multiplex PCR, and TCRdb's table has in-frame clones only and misses some. The sample records approximately 210,000 clones, around 86% being singletons. The sequenced material came from PBMCs or T cells enriched from blood (not recorded which). These receptors were collected from a man aged 25-45 years in a cohort exposed to, infected with or recovered from COVID-19 (not recorded which). CDR3s include the opening cysteine and the closing phenylalanine or tryptophan. The D gene is left open where the match is weak. Only part of the rows carry a size: once, few, many, or a class if the clone is expanded.

j_call d_call clone_size v_call cdr3_nt cdr3_aa
TRBJ2-1 TRBD1 NA TRBV19 TGTGCCAGTAGTAACCGGGACAGGGTCGGGTATGAGCAGTTCTTC CASSNRDRVGYEQFF
TRBJ1-3 NA few TRBV6-6 TGTGCCAGCGGAGGGAAGGTGGCTGGAAACACCATATATTTT CASGGKVAGNTIYF
TRBJ1-1 NA NA TRBV10-3 TGTGCCATCAGTGAGTTAGTGGGGCTGAACACTGAAGCTTTCTTT CAISELVGLNTEAFF
TRBJ2-7 NA few TRBV7-2 TGTGCCAGCAGCCACTACGGTTACGAGCAGTACTTC CASSHYGYEQYF
TRBJ2-7 NA NA TRBV28 TGTGCCAGCAGTTTACGCGGGCGAACCTACGAGCAGTACTTC CASSLRGRTYEQYF
TRBJ2-5 TRBD2 NA TRBV6-5 TGTGCCAGCAGTTACGGGGGACTAGCGGGAGGAGAGACCCAGTACTTC CASSYGGLAGGETQYF
TRBJ1-1 TRBD1 once TRBV6-1 TGTGCCAGCAGTGACATTTACCGGACAGGGACGAACACTGAAGCTTTCTTT CASSDIYRTGTNTEAFF
TRBJ2-5 NA NA TRBV6-8 TGTGCCAGCAGGGGCGAACGTCAAGAGACCCAGTACTTC CASRGERQETQYF
TRBJ2-3 NA few TRBV21-1 TGTGCCAGCAGCAAAGTTCGGGATACGCAGTATTTT CASSKVRDTQYF
TRBJ2-7 NA NA TRBV28 TGTGCCAGCAGTTTATTCGGAGCCGAGCAGTACTTC CASSLFGAEQYF
TRBJ1-6 NA once TRBV19 TGTGCCAGTAGCCCAAGGAGTGGGTCTAATTCACCCCTCCACTTT CASSPRSGSNSPLHF
TRBJ2-1 TRBD1 NA TRBV9 TGTGCCAGCAGCGAAGTGGGACAGGCCTACAATGAGCAGTTCTTC CASSEVGQAYNEQFF
TRBJ2-3 NA NA TRBV5-4 TGTGCCAGCAGCTCCTGGGTGTGGAGCGAAAAAGGAGATACGCAGTATTTT CASSSWVWSEKGDTQYF
TRBJ1-5 NA NA TRBV28 TGTGCCAGCACCTCGACAGATCTCTATAGCAATCAGCCCCAGCATTTT CASTSTDLYSNQPQHF
TRBJ1-2 TRBD1 NA TRBV7-3 TGTGCCAGCAGCTCGAACAGGGGCTATGGCTACACCTTC CASSSNRGYGYTF
TRBJ2-7 TRBD1 NA TRBV28 TGTGCCAGCAGTCTCTACTCGACAGGGAACTACGAGCAGTACTTC CASSLYSTGNYEQYF
TRBJ2-7 NA NA TRBV28 TGTGCCAGCAGCCTGAGGAGATCGAGTTACGAGCAGTACTTC CASSLRRSSYEQYF
TRBJ1-1 TRBD1 NA TRBV15 TGTGCCACCAGCAGCGGAGGCAGACAGGGAGCTTTCTTT CATSSGGRQGAFF
TRBJ1-2 NA NA TRBV6-5 TGTGCCAGCAGTTCGTTTGGCCCTCCCCAGGGCTACACCTTC CASSSFGPPQGYTF
TRBJ2-3 NA NA TRBV7-5 TGTGCCAGAAGCCCCCGCCCCTGCCGGAGGACCACAGATACGCAGTATTTT CARSPRPCRRTTDTQYF
TRBJ1-4 TRBD1 NA TRBV24-1 TGTGCCACCAGTGATGGACAGGCTCATGAAAAACTGTTTTTT CATSDGQAHEKLFF
TRBJ1-5 NA few TRBV5-1 TGCGCCAGCAGTCCCGGACAAGGGGCGGGACAGCCCCAGCATTTT CASSPGQGAGQPQHF
TRBJ2-1 TRBD2 NA TRBV9 TGTGCCAGCAGCGTAGAGCCCTTAGCGGGAGGGGTCACGGATGAGCAGTTCTTC CASSVEPLAGGVTDEQFF